These 20 T cell receptor beta chains share one sample of origin, sequenced in a study of cytomegalovirus exposure and HLA in healthy donors. The PCR had 60 Vbeta and 13 Jbeta primers. Method: immunoSEQ multiplex PCR; TCRdb's copy keeps in-frame clones and lacks some. In the table there are some 96,000 clones, roughly 80% of which are singletons. Material: PBMCs. The receptor set was obtained from a man aged 40-49 years in good health and CMV-seronegative.

The chain has TRBV13 and TRBJ2-7; 10 nucleotides match TRBD2. CDR3 length equals 15 residues. V gave up 8 bases and J gave up 0 bases; unmatched junction bases: 7. CDR1 and CDR2 (germline): PRHDT, FYEKMQ (reference sequence). This CDR3 reads CASGPGLAASYEQYF. DNA of the CDR3: TGTGCCAGCGGGCCCGGACTAGCGGCCTCCTACGAGCAGTACTTC.

Here the CDR3 reads CASSKVSGRGPFEAFF. The CDR3 DNA reads TGTGCCAGCAGCAAAGTGTCCGGCAGGGGGCCGTTTGAGGCTTTCTTT. The rearrangement links TRBV21-1 to TRBJ1-1; TRBD1 reflects the table's D call only, with no check against the DNA. TRBV21-1 is a recognized pseudogene. The CDR3 has 16 residues.

The chain couples TRBV11-3 to TRBJ2-2; D is ambiguous. This CDR3 comprises 14 residues. V was trimmed by 6 bases and J by 0 bases, leaving 8 bases between them. Germline-derived CDR1 and CDR2 are SGHNT and YENEEA. The CDR3 DNA sequence: TGTGCCAGCAGGCAGAGGACGAACACCGGGGAGCTGTTTTTT. It translates to CASRQRTNTGELFF.

This clone was counted a single time. The chain has TRBV6-1 and TRBJ2-2; 9 bases align to TRBD1. The J segment lost 4 bases and the V segment lost 9 bases, leaving 3 bases of the junction unmatched. CDR1 and CDR2 (germline): MNHNS, SASEGT. The CDR3 has 13 amino acids. In nucleotides, the CDR3 is TGTGCCAGTGGACAGGGGATCACCGGGGAGCTGTTTTTT. Translating it yields CASGQGITGELFF.

The V and J genes are TRBV20-1 and TRBJ1-2; D gene uncertain. The CDR3 covers 10 residues. Germline CDR1 is DFQATT and CDR2 is SNEGSKA (reference sequence). V gave up 6 bases and J gave up 11 bases, with 13 bases separating them. This chain's CDR3 is CSAEAAAYTF. The CDR3 coding sequence is TGCAGTGCGGAGGCGGCGGCATACACCTTC.

As to this clone: At one of its ends the junction is not consistent with the germline gene, which may arise from a read error. This rearrangement joins TRBV7-9 to TRBJ2-1; TRBD1 might be the D (5 bases). The CDR3 spans 12 residues. CDR1 and CDR2 from the germline V gene are SEHNR and FQNEAQ (reference sequence). As DNA, the CDR3 is TGTTCCAGCAGCTTGGACACCTGGGAGCAGTTCTTC. It specifies CSSSLDTWEQFF. Based on the CDR3 plus reference TRBV7-9 and TRBJ2-1, the full variable domain is DTGVSQNPRHKITKRGQNVTFRCDPISEHNRLYWYRQTLGQGPEFLTYFQNEAQLEKSRLLSDRFSAERPKGSFSTLEIQRTEQGDSAMYLCSSSLDTWEQFFGPGTRLTVL.

The V and J genes are TRBV18 and TRBJ1-2; TRBD1 might be the D (6 bases). The ends were cut back, 6 bases at V and 8 bases at J, with 22 bases in the middle. Germline CDR1 is KGHSH and CDR2 is LQKENI. The CDR3 contains 15 residues. For the CDR3, the DNA is TGTGCCAGCTCCTCGGGGGGCTCATTGTTGGGCGGCTACACCTTC. Amino acids: CASSSGGSLLGGYTF.

The CDR3 DNA sequence: TGTGCCAGCAGGACTAGCGCCTTGTACGAGCAGTACTTC. Translating it yields CASRTSALYEQYF. The chain links TRBV6-1 to TRBJ2-7; TRBD2 aligns across 8 bases. This CDR3 has 13 amino acids. Germline V gives CDR1 MNHNS, CDR2 SASEGT. The trim removed 6 bases at V and 4 bases at J, leaving 5 bases unmatched.

This clone was recorded a few times. The rearrangement links TRBV2 to TRBJ2-1, with 10 bases lining up with TRBD2. The CDR3 loop spans 16 amino acids. Germline CDR1 SNHLY, CDR2 FYNNEI. V trimming: 4 bases; J trimming: 12 bases; junction bases outside the gene matches: 15. The CDR3 nucleotides are TGTGCCAGCAGTGGGATTGGACTAGCGGAAAACGTGGTGCAGTTCTTC. Translation gives CASSGIGLAENVVQFF.

The V gene is TRBV5-5, the J gene TRBJ1-2; no definite D call. Trimming took 0 bases from V and 4 from J, leaving 13 bases between them. The CDR3 is made up of 15 amino acids. The V gene's germline CDR1 is SGHKS and CDR2 YYEKEE (reference sequence). CDR3 bases: TGTGCCAGCAGCTTGGGGCAGACCCTAGGCTATGGCTACACCTTC. It codes for CASSLGQTLGYGYTF.

The V call is TRBV28, the J call TRBJ2-5; D is possibly TRBD2 (5 bases). Trimming pared 1 base from V and 1 base from J, leaving 10 bases between. The CDR3 extends over 15 amino acids. Germline-derived CDR1 and CDR2 are MDHEN and SYDVKM. For the CDR3, the DNA is TGTGCCAGCAGTTTATCGGACTGGTTCCAAGAGACCCAGTACTTC. This translates into CASSLSDWFQETQYF.

The chain links TRBV4-2 to TRBJ2-7; 8 bases are shared with TRBD1. With V trimmed by 3 bases and J by 3 bases, 16 bases remained unmatched. Germline CDR1 and CDR2: LGHNA and YNFKEQ. The CDR3 is made up of 18 amino acids. The CDR3: CASSQEIQPGQVSYEQYF. CDR3 DNA sequence: TGTGCCAGCAGCCAGGAAATTCAACCGGGACAGGTCAGCTACGAGCAGTACTTC.

This clone was found a few times. This chain uses TRBV14 with TRBJ2-5; possible D gene TRBD1, 6 bases. Germline-derived CDR1 and CDR2 are SGHDN and FVKESK. Deletions cut 4 bases from V and 4 bases from J, with 10 bases between. The CDR3 length is 13 residues. The CDR3 reads CASSLRGSETQYF. CDR3 sequence (DNA): TGTGCCAGCAGCCTCAGGGGTTCAGAGACCCAGTACTTC.

J is TRBJ2-5 and V is TRBV6-5, with TRBD2 as a possible D gene (5 bases). The CDR3 is 10 amino acids. Between the trimmed V and J ends, which lost 8 bases and 4 bases, there was a span of 5 bases. Germline V gene data show CDR1 as MNHEY and CDR2 as SVGAGI. CDR3 nucleotide sequence: TGTGCCAGCCGGGGAGAGACCCAGTACTTC. This translates into CASRGETQYF.

The rearrangement uses TRBV10-1 and TRBJ2-7; a weak D match, TRBD2 (5 bases). This CDR3 has 12 amino acids. V gave up 2 bases and J gave up 5 bases, with 7 bases separating them. From germline, CDR1 is WNHNN and CDR2 SYGVQD (reference sequence). The CDR3 DNA is TGCGCCAGCAGTGAGGGGAGCAACGAGCAGTACTTC. Residues: CASSEGSNEQYF.

The rearrangement joins TRBV28 to TRBJ2-7, with 8 bases aligning to TRBD2. The V gene's germline CDR1 is MDHEN and CDR2 SYDVKM. CDR3 length: 14 residues. V lost 3 bases and J lost 5; bases outside the gene matches: 6. The CDR3 nucleotides are TGTGCCAGCAGTTTCATGGCGGGAGGCGACGAGCAGTACTTC. It yields the protein CASSFMAGGDEQYF.

This CDR3 is CASSSLFWGVNEQFF. CDR3 DNA: TGTGCCAGCAGTTCCCTGTTTTGGGGGGTTAATGAGCAGTTCTTC. The rearrangement links TRBV28 to TRBJ2-1, with D possibly being TRBD2 (6 bases). From germline, CDR1 is MDHEN and CDR2 SYDVKM. V lost 4 bases and J lost 7, with 17 bases in between. CDR3 length: 15 amino acids. The full variable domain, rest sourced from reference TRBV28 and TRBJ2-1, is DVKVTQSSRYLVKRTGEKVFLECVQDMDHENMFWYRQDPGLGLRLIYFSYDVKMKEKGDIPEGYSVSREKKERFSLILESASTNQTSMYLCASSSLFWGVNEQFFGPGTRLTVL.

The chain carries TRBV6-5 and TRBJ1-5; perhaps TRBD1 as D (5 bases). The ends were cut back, 6 bases at V and 9 bases at J, with 15 bases in the middle. The CDR3 is 13 residues long. CDR1 is MNHEY and CDR2 is SVGAGI in the germline V gene. CDR3 bases: TGTGCCAGCAGCTTCCACAGGCCGCTGCCCCAGCATTTT. Residues: CASSFHRPLPQHF.

This clone was detected only once. The chain couples TRBV20-1 to TRBJ2-1; no firm D call. V dropped 5 bases and J dropped 4 bases, with 3 bases sitting between them. The CDR3 loop spans 10 amino acids. Germline CDR1 is DFQATT and CDR2 is SNEGSKA (reference sequence). CDR3 protein: CSAHYNEQFF. As DNA, the CDR3 is TGCAGTGCTCATTACAATGAGCAGTTCTTC.

The gene calls are TRBV9 and TRBJ2-1; TRBD1 matches 8 bases. This CDR3 has 15 amino acids. Per germline, CDR1 SGDLS and CDR2 YYNGEE. The junction had 1 base not matched to a gene; V was cut back by 0 bases and J by 2 bases. The CDR3 region is CASSVGQGTYNEQFF. The DNA of the CDR3 is TGTGCCAGCAGCGTAGGACAGGGGACCTACAATGAGCAGTTCTTC.